The 13 T cell receptor beta chains presented below share a single source sample, sequenced in a study of blood T cells in healthy people across ages. A second PCR, run for about 6 to 12 cycles, used a sample-barcoded 5' primer plus a J-beta primer mix. TCRdb redid the calling of the 5' RACE reads with MiXCR, one entry per CDR3 protein. The sample consists of 650,000 to 700,000 distinct CDR3 sequences, 32% of them appearing once. The sample taken for sequencing was blood. These receptors came from a woman of 80 years or more in good health.

This clonotype was picked up many times. This chain connects TRBV28 to TRBJ2-7; the match to TRBD2 covers 8 bases. The CDR3 consists of 16 residues. After removal of 2 bases from V and 3 bases from J, the junction contained 9 bases not matched to a gene. Germline lookup yields CDR1 MDHEN and CDR2 SYDVKM. The CDR3 sequence: CASSLTSWRGVYEQYF. The CDR3 DNA is TGTGCCAGCAGTTTAACGTCCTGGCGGGGGGTCTACGAGCAGTACTTC.

The chain combines TRBV9 with TRBJ2-1; 9 bases are shared with TRBD2. The CDR3 loop spans 15 amino acids. The ends lost 0 bases at V and 9 bases at J; junction bases unmatched: 7. CDR1 SGDLS and CDR2 YYNGEE come from the germline V gene. This CDR3 is CASSVDAGGRGEQFF. The CDR3 DNA reads as TGTGCCAGCAGCGTAGATGCGGGGGGGCGGGGTGAGCAGTTCTTC. Based on the CDR3 plus reference TRBV9 and TRBJ2-1, the full variable domain is DSGVTQTPKHLITATGQRVTLRCSPRSGDLSVYWYQQSLDQGLQFLIQYYNGEERAKGNILERFSAQQFPDLHSELNLSSLELGDSALYFCASSVDAGGRGEQFFGPGTRLTVL.

This clonotype showed up many times. V usage is TRBV20-1 and J usage is TRBJ2-3; 9 nucleotides match TRBD2. The CDR3 is made up of 16 amino acids. Germline assignment: CDR1 DFQATT and CDR2 SNEGSKA (reference sequence). Trimming took 2 bases from V and 2 from J; bases not matched to a gene: 8. CDR3 sequence: CSARSPERGDTDTQYF. CDR3 nucleotides: TGCAGTGCTAGATCCCCGGAGCGGGGGGACACAGATACGCAGTATTTT.

This clonotype was observed at least ten times. V usage is TRBV7-8 and J usage is TRBJ1-1, with D unclear. Trimming removed 5 bases from V and 1 base from J, with 11 bases in between. This CDR3 comprises 14 residues. The V gene's germline CDR1 is SGHVS and CDR2 FQNEAQ. CDR3 residues: CASSPLVRNTEAFF. The CDR3 region has the DNA TGTGCCAGCAGCCCCCTGGTTAGGAACACTGAAGCTTTCTTT. The full variable domain, rest sourced from reference TRBV7-8 and TRBJ1-1, is GAGVSQSPRYKVAKRGQDVALRCDPISGHVSLFWYQQALGQGPEFLTYFQNEAQLDKSGLPSDRFFAERPEGSVSTLKIQRTQQEDSAVYLCASSPLVRNTEAFFGQGTRLTVV.

The rearrangement uses TRBV4-3 and TRBJ2-1, with 7 positions matching TRBD1. V dropped 3 bases and J dropped 4; count of bases not matched to a gene: 9. CDR3 size: 16 residues. Germline CDR1 is LGHNA and CDR2 is YSLEER. This chain's CDR3 is CASSHTANRGYNEQFF. CDR3 in DNA: TGCGCCAGCAGCCACACGGCCAACAGGGGTTACAATGAGCAGTTCTTC.

The chain joins TRBV20-1 to TRBJ2-5; D perhaps matches TRBD1 (7 bases). Between the trimmed V and J ends, which lost 3 bases and 1 base, there was a span of 15 bases. Germline CDR1 is DFQATT and CDR2 is SNEGSKA (reference sequence). The CDR3 sequence is 15 residues long. In nucleotides, the CDR3 is TGCAGTGCTAGGCGAGGGGGGACAGCCCAAGAGACCCAGTACTTC. This sequence encodes CSARRGGTAQETQYF.

This clonotype was seen only a few times. V usage is TRBV7-9 and J usage is TRBJ1-5; D gene ambiguous. CDR1 and CDR2 (germline): SEHNR, FQNEAQ (reference sequence). The CDR3 has 12 residues. Trimming left V 5 bases short and J 7 bases short, with 9 bases between. Here the CDR3 DNA reads TGTGCCAGCAGCATAGATATGCAGCCCCAGCATTTT. The encoded protein is CASSIDMQPQHF.

This clonotype was picked up one time. CDR3 DNA: TGTGCCAGCAGGGAATCGGGACAGCGATCGGGCTACACCTTC. It translates to CASRESGQRSGYTF. The V call is TRBV6-1, the J call TRBJ1-2, with TRBD1 matching 7 bases. CDR3 size: 14 residues. Germline lookup yields CDR1 MNHNS and CDR2 SASEGT. J lost 8 bases, V lost 6 bases, and 12 bases had no gene match.

This chain joins TRBV6-5 and TRBJ2-2, with 7 bases identical to TRBD2. CDR3 length: 17 amino acids. The V gene end was trimmed by 2 bases and the J gene end by 2 bases; junction bases not matched to a gene: 8. CDR1 and CDR2 from the germline V gene are MNHEY and SVGAGI. CDR3 sequence: CASSYTGLELNTGELFF. The CDR3 DNA reads TGTGCCAGCAGTTACACAGGACTAGAATTAAACACCGGGGAGCTGTTTTTT.

The genes are TRBV20-1 and TRBJ2-1; 8 nucleotides match TRBD2. Trimming at V came to 6 bases and at J to 7 bases, leaving 14 bases not matched to a gene. In germline, CDR1 is DFQATT, CDR2 SNEGSKA (reference sequence). This CDR3 is 15 amino acids long. The CDR3 nucleotides read TGCAGTGCCACACTCCTAGCGGGCGGCCTTAATGAGCAGTTCTTC. This codes for CSATLLAGGLNEQFF.

This chain connects TRBV7-2 to TRBJ2-1; the D gene is possibly TRBD1 (6 bases). The CDR3 is 16 amino acids. Germline V gene sequence: CDR1 SGHTA, CDR2 FQGNSA. V lost 2 bases to trimming and J lost 2 bases, with 13 bases between them. The chain's CDR3 is CASSLYPQGTYNEQFF. The CDR3 DNA reads TGTGCCAGCAGCTTATACCCCCAGGGGACCTACAATGAGCAGTTCTTC.

This chain's CDR3 is CTSSLYYGHQHF. The CDR3 nucleotides are TGTACCAGCAGCTTATATTACGGACACCAGCATTTT. V usage is TRBV7-2 and J usage is TRBJ1-5; possible D gene TRBD1, 5 bases. Trimming pared 2 bases from V and 12 bases from J, leaving 11 bases between. The germline V gene has CDR1 SGHTA and CDR2 FQGNSA. This CDR3 spans 12 amino acids.

This clonotype was seen ten or more times. This rearrangement joins TRBV20-1 to TRBJ2-7; D remains unclear. Germline V gene lookup returns CDR1 DFQATT and CDR2 SNEGSKA (reference sequence). The CDR3 totals 11 residues. The ends were cut back, 2 bases at V and 9 bases at J, with 11 bases in the middle. The CDR3 coding sequence is TGCAGTGCTAGAAGGGCCGAAGGGCAGTACTTC. Encoded protein: CSARRAEGQYF.